One sample yielded the 17 T cell receptor beta chains listed below, sequenced in a study of T cell repertoires in cytomegalovirus infection. TCRdb re-analysed the reads in MiXCR, keeping a single row per CDR3 protein. The repertoire consists of about 310,000 distinct CDR3 sequences, with 20% to 30% occurring once and the leading ten covering 10% to 15%. Antigens of these TCRs are unknown. The source was cultured PBMCs, collected from culture after CMV antigen stimulation. The receptors were gathered from a human donor in good health (CMV status not recorded). Some clones in this sample may be carry-over from other donors' samples.

Many counts were recorded for this clonotype. The rearrangement joins TRBV15 to TRBJ2-7; 9 bases are shared with TRBD2. Trimming at V came to 4 bases and at J to 4 bases, leaving 2 bases not matched to a gene. This CDR3 is built from 13 residues. Germline lookup yields CDR1 LNHNV and CDR2 YYDKDF (reference sequence). The CDR3 protein is CATSTSGMYEQYF. The DNA for the CDR3 is TGTGCCACCAGCACTAGCGGGATGTACGAGCAGTACTTC.

This clonotype was counted ten times or more. The rearrangement links TRBV7-6 to TRBJ2-3; no definite D call. The CDR3 sequence is 15 residues long. Per the germline V gene, CDR1 is SGHVS and CDR2 is FNYEAQ. V was trimmed by 1 base and J by 2 bases, leaving 10 bases between them. CDR3 bases: TGTGCCAGCAGCTTAGGGGTGGCAGTCACAGATACGCAGTATTTT. Translating gives CASSLGVAVTDTQYF.

The V gene is TRBV30, the J gene TRBJ2-1, with 9 nucleotides matching TRBD2. Germline loops: CDR1 GTSNPN, CDR2 SVGIG (reference sequence). V lost 0 bases and J lost 5; bases outside the gene matches: 5. The CDR3 runs 15 residues. As DNA, the CDR3 is TGTGCCTGGAGTGTACGAGTAGCGGGAGACAATGAGCAGTTCTTC. It yields the protein CAWSVRVAGDNEQFF. Based on the CDR3 plus reference TRBV30 and TRBJ2-1, the full variable domain is SQTIHQWPATLVQPVGSPLSLECTVEGTSNPNLYWYRQAAGRGLQLLFYSVGIGQISSEVPQNLSASRPQDRQFILSSKKLLLSDSGFYLCAWSVRVAGDNEQFFGPGTRLTVL.

The chain couples TRBV11-2 to TRBJ2-1, with D possibly matching TRBD2 (5 bases). Between the trimmed V and J ends, which lost 3 bases and 7 bases, there was a span of 10 bases. CDR1 is SGHAT, CDR2 FQNNGV, per germline. This CDR3 contains 13 residues. The CDR3 sequence is CASSFVAYNEQFF. The CDR3 coding sequence is TGTGCCAGCAGCTTTGTAGCGTATAATGAGCAGTTCTTC.

J is TRBJ1-1 and V is TRBV7-9, with D uncertain. The germline CDR1 and CDR2 sequences are SEHNR and FQNEAQ (reference sequence). This CDR3 has 14 residues. Trimming stripped 1 base from V and 1 base from J, with 7 bases between. CDR3 in amino acids: CASSLGAENTEAFF. The DNA of the CDR3 is TGTGCCAGCAGCTTAGGGGCAGAGAACACTGAAGCTTTCTTT. Full variable domain (missing parts from reference TRBV7-9 and TRBJ1-1): DTGVSQNPRHKITKRGQNVTFRCDPISEHNRLYWYRQTLGQGPEFLTYFQNEAQLEKSRLLSDRFSAERPKGSFSTLEIQRTEQGDSAMYLCASSLGAENTEAFFGQGTRLTVV.

The V call is TRBV23-1, the J call TRBJ2-7; either TRBD1 or TRBD2 may fit D (6 bases each). TRBV23-1 is sorted into the ORF group, with uncertain function. V dropped 1 base and J dropped 2 bases, with 24 bases sitting between them. The CDR3 runs 19 residues. CDR3 nucleotides: TGCGCCAGCAGTCAATGGGGGAGTGGGGGGCTAGCCCCAACCTACGAGCAGTACGTC. Translation: CASSQWGSGGLAPTYEQYV.

The chain is built from TRBV2 and TRBJ1-2; 8 positions agree with TRBD1. The germline CDR1 and CDR2 sequences are SNHLY and FYNNEI. Trimming took 6 bases from V and 7 from J; bases not matched to a gene: 13. The CDR3 loop spans 15 amino acids. Written as DNA, the CDR3 is TGTGCCAGCAGGGTGACAGGGGATCGGGTCCGTGGCTACACCTTC. Its protein product is CASRVTGDRVRGYTF.

The genes are TRBV7-2 and TRBJ2-7, with 7 bases identical to TRBD1. Trimming at V came to 5 bases and at J to 3 bases, leaving 10 bases not matched to a gene. This CDR3 comprises 15 residues. Germline V gene data show CDR1 as SGHTA and CDR2 as FQGNSA. The CDR3, as DNA: TGTGCCAGCAGCCCTCAAGCCACAGGGGTCTACGAGCAGTACTTC. The encoded protein is CASSPQATGVYEQYF.

This clonotype has more than one count but fewer than ten. The gene calls are TRBV20-1 and TRBJ2-7; weak D call: TRBD1 (5 bases). The V gene's germline CDR1 is DFQATT and CDR2 SNEGSKA (reference sequence). V was trimmed by 0 bases and J by 2 bases, leaving 11 bases between them. This CDR3 contains 14 residues. The CDR3: CSAREADNPYEQYF. DNA of the CDR3: TGCAGTGCTAGAGAGGCGGACAATCCCTACGAGCAGTACTTC.

This clonotype came up many times. V and J are TRBV7-2 and TRBJ2-1; TRBD2 matches 7 bases. Germline V gene data show CDR1 as SGHTA and CDR2 as FQGNSA. V trimming: 5 bases; J trimming: 0 bases; junction bases outside the gene matches: 7. CDR3 length: 16 amino acids. The CDR3 protein is CASSRSGVGSYNEQFF. CDR3 DNA sequence: TGTGCCAGCAGCCGGAGCGGGGTGGGCTCCTACAATGAGCAGTTCTTC.

The rearrangement links TRBV10-3 to TRBJ2-7; 13 bases fit TRBD2. CDR1 and CDR2 (germline): ENHRY, SYGVKD. Trimming cost V 6 bases and J 6 bases; bases outside gene matches: 17. There are 18 residues in the CDR3. CDR3 region: CAISSKGTSGAGTGEQYF. As DNA, the CDR3 is TGTGCCATCAGCTCTAAGGGGACTAGCGGGGCGGGGACGGGCGAGCAGTACTTC.

This rearrangement joins TRBV3-1 to TRBJ1-6; no firm D call. CDR1 is LGHDT, CDR2 YNNKEL, per germline (reference sequence). This CDR3 has 14 residues. Trimming shortened V by 7 bases and J by 7 bases, and 14 bases separated the two germline ends. DNA of the CDR3: TGTGCCAGCACCCCGACCGCTGCAAATTCACCCCTCCACTTT. This translates into CASTPTAANSPLHF. The full variable domain, with the rest looked up from reference TRBV3-1 and TRBJ1-6, is DTAVSQTPKYLVTQMGNDKSIKCEQNLGHDTMYWYKQDSKKFLKIMFSYNNKELIINETVPNRFSPKSPDKAHLNLHINSLELGDSAVYFCASTPTAANSPLHFGNGTRLTVT.

CDR3 amino acids: CASSVLVGPSYEQYF. CDR3 coding DNA: TGTGCCAGCAGCGTTCTTGTTGGTCCCTCCTACGAGCAGTACTTC. The chain carries TRBV25-1 and TRBJ2-7; D call uncertain. In germline, CDR1 is MGHDK, CDR2 SYGVNS. The CDR3 spans 15 residues. Deletions cut 6 bases from V and 0 bases from J, with 15 bases between.

Many counts were recorded for this clonotype. The chain combines TRBV7-8 with TRBJ2-7; 11 bases are a match to TRBD2. The CDR3 is 19 amino acids. V shed 4 bases and J 2 bases; nucleotides not matched to a gene: 16. In germline, CDR1 is SGHVS, CDR2 FQNEAQ. In DNA form, the CDR3 reads TGTGCCAGCAGCTCACTCCTGACTAGCGGGACCTATATAACCTACGAGCAGTACGTC. Translated, it gives CASSSLLTSGTYITYEQYV.

This clonotype has only a few counts. The gene calls are TRBV20-1 and TRBJ2-3; D is unresolved. This CDR3 comprises 13 residues. V dropped 6 bases and J dropped 1 base, with 11 bases sitting between them. The germline V gene has CDR1 DFQATT and CDR2 SNEGSKA (reference sequence). CDR3 region: CSASFRGTDTQYF. The CDR3 DNA is TGCAGTGCGTCGTTTAGGGGCACAGATACGCAGTATTTT.

This clonotype appeared many times. This chain uses TRBV7-8 with TRBJ2-7, with D hard to call. This CDR3 contains 13 residues. CDR1 and CDR2 (germline): SGHVS, FQNEAQ. Trimming removed 1 base from V and 1 base from J, with 5 bases in between. DNA of the CDR3: TGTGCCAGCAGCTTAGGGCGGTCCTACGAGCAGTACGTC. It codes for CASSLGRSYEQYV.

This clonotype was detected ten times or more. The chain carries TRBV6-1 and TRBJ1-1; the D gene is possibly TRBD1 (5 bases). Trimming removed 6 bases at V and 3 bases at J, with 17 bases between. Germline V gene sequence: CDR1 MNHNS, CDR2 SASEGT. CDR3 length: 15 amino acids. CDR3 nucleotide sequence: TGTGCCAGCAGGTACCGCGGGCCGGGGGACACTGAAGCTTTCTTT. This sequence encodes CASRYRGPGDTEAFF.